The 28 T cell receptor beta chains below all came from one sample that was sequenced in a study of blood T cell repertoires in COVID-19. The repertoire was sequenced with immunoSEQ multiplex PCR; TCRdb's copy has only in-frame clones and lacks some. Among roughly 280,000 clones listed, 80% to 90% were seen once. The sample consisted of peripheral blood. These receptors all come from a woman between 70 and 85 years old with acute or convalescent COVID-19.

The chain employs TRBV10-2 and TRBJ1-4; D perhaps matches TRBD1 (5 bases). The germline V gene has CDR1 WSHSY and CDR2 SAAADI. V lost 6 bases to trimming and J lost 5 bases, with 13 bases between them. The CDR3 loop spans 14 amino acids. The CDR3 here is CASRRDRLNEKLFF. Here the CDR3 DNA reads TGCGCCAGCAGACGCGACAGACTCAATGAAAAACTGTTTTTT.

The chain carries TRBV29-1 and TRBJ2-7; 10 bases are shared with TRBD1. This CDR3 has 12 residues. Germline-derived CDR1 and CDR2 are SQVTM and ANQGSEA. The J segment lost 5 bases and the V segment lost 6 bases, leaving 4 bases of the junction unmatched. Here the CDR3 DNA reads TGCAGCGTCGAGGGGACAGGGGACGAGCAGTACTTC. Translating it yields CSVEGTGDEQYF.

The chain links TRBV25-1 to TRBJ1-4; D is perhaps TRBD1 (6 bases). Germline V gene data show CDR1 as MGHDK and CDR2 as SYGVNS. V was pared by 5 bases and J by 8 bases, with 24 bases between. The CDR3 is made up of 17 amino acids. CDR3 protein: CASSSRRRGGGREKLFF. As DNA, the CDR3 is TGTGCCAGCAGTAGTAGGAGGAGGGGGGGAGGAAGAGAAAAACTGTTTTTT.

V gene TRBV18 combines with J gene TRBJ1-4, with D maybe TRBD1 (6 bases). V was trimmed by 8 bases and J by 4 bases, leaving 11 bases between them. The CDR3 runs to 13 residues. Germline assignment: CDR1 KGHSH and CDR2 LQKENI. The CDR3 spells CASQGQFNEKLFF. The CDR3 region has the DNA TGTGCCAGCCAAGGACAGTTTAATGAAAAACTGTTTTTT.

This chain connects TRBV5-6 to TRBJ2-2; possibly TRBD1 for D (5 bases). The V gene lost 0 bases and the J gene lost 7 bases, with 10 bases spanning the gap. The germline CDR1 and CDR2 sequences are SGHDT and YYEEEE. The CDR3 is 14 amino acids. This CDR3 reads CASSLEGAIGELFF. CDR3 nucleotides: TGTGCCAGCAGCTTGGAAGGGGCTATCGGGGAGCTGTTTTTT.

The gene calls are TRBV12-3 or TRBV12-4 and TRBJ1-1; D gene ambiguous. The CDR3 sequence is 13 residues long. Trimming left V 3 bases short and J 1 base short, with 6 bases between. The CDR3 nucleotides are TGTGCCAGCAGTTTGGCAGGGAACACTGAAGCTTTCTTT. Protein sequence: CASSLAGNTEAFF.

CDR3 loop: CATSRDSLSRGLQFF. The CDR3, as DNA: TGTGCCACCAGCAGAGATTCCCTGTCCAGGGGCTTGCAGTTCTTC. The genes are TRBV15 and TRBJ2-1, with D perhaps matching TRBD1 (6 bases). The ends were cut back, 0 bases at V and 12 bases at J, with 18 bases in the middle. Germline values: CDR1 LNHNV, CDR2 YYDKDF (reference sequence). CDR3 length: 15 residues.

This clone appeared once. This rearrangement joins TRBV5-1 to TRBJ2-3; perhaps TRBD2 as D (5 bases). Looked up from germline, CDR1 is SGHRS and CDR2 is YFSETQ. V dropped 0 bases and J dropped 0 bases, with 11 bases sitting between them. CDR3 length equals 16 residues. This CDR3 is CASSLAGGYSTDTQYF. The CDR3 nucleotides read TGCGCCAGCAGCTTGGCGGGCGGGTATAGCACAGATACGCAGTATTTT.

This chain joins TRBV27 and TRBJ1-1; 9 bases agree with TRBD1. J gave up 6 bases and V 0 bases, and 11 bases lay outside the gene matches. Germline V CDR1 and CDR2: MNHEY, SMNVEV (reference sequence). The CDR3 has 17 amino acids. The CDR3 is CASSLSRGTGSRAEAFF. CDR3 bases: TGTGCCAGCAGTTTATCGAGGGGGACAGGGAGTAGGGCTGAAGCTTTCTTT.

CDR3 amino acids: CASSHGLTGAYGYTF. In DNA, the CDR3 is TGTGCCAGCAGCCACGGCCTGACAGGGGCCTATGGCTACACCTTC. V gene TRBV3-1 (or the pseudogene TRBV3-2) combines with J gene TRBJ1-2, with 8 nucleotides matching TRBD1. Germline V gene data show CDR1 as LGHDT and CDR2 as YNNKEL (reference sequence). J was trimmed by 4 bases and V by 3 bases; bases with no gene match: 7. This CDR3 region has 15 residues.

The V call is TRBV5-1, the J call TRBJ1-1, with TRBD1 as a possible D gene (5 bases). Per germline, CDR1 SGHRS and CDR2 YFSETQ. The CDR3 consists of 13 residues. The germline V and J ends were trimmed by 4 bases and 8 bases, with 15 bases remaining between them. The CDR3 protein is CASSPQGGWEAFF. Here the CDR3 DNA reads TGCGCCAGCAGCCCTCAGGGCGGTTGGGAAGCTTTCTTT.

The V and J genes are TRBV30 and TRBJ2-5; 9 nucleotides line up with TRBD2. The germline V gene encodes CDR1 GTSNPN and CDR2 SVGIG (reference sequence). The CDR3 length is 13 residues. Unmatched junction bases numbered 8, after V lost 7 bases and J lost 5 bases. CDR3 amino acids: CASRSGGWETQYF. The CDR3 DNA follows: TGTGCCTCCCGTAGCGGGGGATGGGAGACCCAGTACTTC.

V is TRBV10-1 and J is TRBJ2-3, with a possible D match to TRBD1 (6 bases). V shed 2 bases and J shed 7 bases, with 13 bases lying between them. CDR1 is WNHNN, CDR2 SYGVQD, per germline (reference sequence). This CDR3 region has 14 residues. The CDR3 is CASSEGGGAYTQYF. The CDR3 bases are TGCGCCAGCAGTGAGGGTGGGGGCGCGTATACGCAGTATTTT.

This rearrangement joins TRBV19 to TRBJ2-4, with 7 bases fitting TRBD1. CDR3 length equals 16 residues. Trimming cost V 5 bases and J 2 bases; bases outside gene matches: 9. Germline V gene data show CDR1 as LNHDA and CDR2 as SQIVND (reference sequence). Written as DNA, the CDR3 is TGTGCCAGTAGTGGAGGACAGGACCCCTCCAAAAACATTCAGTACTTC. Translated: CASSGGQDPSKNIQYF. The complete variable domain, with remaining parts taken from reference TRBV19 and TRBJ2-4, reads DGGITQSPKYLFRKEGQNVTLSCEQNLNHDAMYWYRQDPGQGLRLIYYSQIVNDFQKGDIAEGYSVSREKKESFPLTVTSAQKNPTAFYLCASSGGQDPSKNIQYFGAGTRLSVL.

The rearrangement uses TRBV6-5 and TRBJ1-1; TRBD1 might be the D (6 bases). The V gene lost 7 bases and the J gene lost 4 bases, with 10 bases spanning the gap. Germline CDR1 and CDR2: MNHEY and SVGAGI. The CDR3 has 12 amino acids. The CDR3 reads CASKQGSTEAFF. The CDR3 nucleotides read TGTGCCAGCAAACAGGGTTCCACTGAAGCTTTCTTT.

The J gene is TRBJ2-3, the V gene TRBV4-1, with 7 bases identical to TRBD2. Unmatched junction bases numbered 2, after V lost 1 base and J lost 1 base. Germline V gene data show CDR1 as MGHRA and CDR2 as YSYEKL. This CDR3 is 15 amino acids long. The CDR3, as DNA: TGCGCCAGCAGCCAAGTAGGACTAGGCACAGATACGCAGTATTTT. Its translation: CASSQVGLGTDTQYF.

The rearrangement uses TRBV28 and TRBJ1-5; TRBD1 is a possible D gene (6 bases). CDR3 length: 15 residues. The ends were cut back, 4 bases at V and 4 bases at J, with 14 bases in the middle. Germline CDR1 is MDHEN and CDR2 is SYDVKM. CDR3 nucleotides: TGTGCCAGCAGTTCCGAGGGTAGGGGGAATCAGCCCCAGCATTTT. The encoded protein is CASSSEGRGNQPQHF.

The CDR3 DNA sequence: TGTGCCAGCAGCCTAAGGGGTGGGAGGGGCACAGATACGCAGTATTTT. It translates to CASSLRGGRGTDTQYF. The rearrangement uses TRBV4-2 and TRBJ2-3, with 7 positions matching TRBD2. The V segment lost 4 bases and the J segment 1 base; nucleotides outside the gene matches: 8. The CDR3 has 16 amino acids. Per germline, CDR1 LGHNA and CDR2 YNFKEQ.

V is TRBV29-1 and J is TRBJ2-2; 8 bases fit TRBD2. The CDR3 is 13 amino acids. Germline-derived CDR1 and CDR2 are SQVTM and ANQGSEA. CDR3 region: CNVDFGGAGELFF. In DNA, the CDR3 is TGCAACGTCGACTTCGGGGGGGCCGGGGAGCTGTTTTTT.

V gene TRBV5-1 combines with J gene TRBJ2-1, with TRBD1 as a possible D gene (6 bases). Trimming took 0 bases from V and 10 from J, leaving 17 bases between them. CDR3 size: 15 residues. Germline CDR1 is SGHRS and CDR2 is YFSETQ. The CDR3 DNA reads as TGCGCCAGCAGCTTGGCCGGCAGGGGTTCAAGGGAGCAGTTCTTC. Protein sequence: CASSLAGRGSREQFF.

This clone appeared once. CDR3 in DNA: TGCGCCAGCAGCCAAGGGGCCGCAGGGGCCTCCACAGATACGCAGTATTTT. It encodes CASSQGAAGASTDTQYF. The gene calls are TRBV4-1 and TRBJ2-3, with D perhaps matching TRBD1 (6 bases). From germline, CDR1 is MGHRA and CDR2 YSYEKL. V lost 1 base and J 2 bases, leaving 16 bases between the germline ends. The CDR3 extends over 17 amino acids.

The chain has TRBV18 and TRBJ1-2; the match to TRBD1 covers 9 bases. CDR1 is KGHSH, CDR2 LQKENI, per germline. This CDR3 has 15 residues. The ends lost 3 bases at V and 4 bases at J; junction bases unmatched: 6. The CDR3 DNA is TGTGCCAGCTCACCCGTTGAGGACAGGGGCTATGGCTACACCTTC. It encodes CASSPVEDRGYGYTF.

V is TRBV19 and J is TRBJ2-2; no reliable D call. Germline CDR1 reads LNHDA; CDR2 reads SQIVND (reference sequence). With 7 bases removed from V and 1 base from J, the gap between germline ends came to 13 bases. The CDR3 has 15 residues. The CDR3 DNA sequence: TGTGCCAGTACCGATGGTCAGCGGAACACCGGGGAGCTGTTTTTT. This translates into CASTDGQRNTGELFF.

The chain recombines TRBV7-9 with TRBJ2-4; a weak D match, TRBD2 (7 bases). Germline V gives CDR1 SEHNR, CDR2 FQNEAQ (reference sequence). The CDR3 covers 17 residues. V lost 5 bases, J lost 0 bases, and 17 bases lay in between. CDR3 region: CASSRGAGALAKNIQYF. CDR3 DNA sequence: TGTGCCAGCAGCCGAGGGGCGGGGGCCTTAGCCAAAAACATTCAGTACTTC.

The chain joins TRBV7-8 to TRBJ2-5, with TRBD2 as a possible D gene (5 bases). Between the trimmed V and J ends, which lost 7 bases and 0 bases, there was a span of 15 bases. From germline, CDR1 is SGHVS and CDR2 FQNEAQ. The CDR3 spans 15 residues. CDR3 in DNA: TGTGCCAGCAACGGAGGACTTTGGTACCAAGAGACCCAGTACTTC. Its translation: CASNGGLWYQETQYF.

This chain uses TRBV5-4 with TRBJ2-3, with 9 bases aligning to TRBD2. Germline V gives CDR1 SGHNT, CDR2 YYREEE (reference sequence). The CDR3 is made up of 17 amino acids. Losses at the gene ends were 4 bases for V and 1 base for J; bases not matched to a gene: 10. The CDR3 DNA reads TGTGCCAGCAGCGAACCTGGGACTAGCAGTCGCACAGATACGCAGTATTTT. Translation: CASSEPGTSSRTDTQYF.

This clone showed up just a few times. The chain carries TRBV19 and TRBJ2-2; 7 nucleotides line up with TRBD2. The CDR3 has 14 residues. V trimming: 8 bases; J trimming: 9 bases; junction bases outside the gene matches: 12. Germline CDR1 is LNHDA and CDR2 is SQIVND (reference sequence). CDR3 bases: TGTGCCAGTTCGGGGACTACCCCCCTTCGGGAGCTGTTTTTT. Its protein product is CASSGTTPLRELFF.

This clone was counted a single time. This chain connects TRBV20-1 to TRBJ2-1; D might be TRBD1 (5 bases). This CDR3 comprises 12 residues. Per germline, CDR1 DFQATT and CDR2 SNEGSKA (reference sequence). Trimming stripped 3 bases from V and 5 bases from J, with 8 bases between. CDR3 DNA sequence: TGCAGTGCTAGTCAGGGAAACAATGAGCAGTTCTTC. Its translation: CSASQGNNEQFF.